The text below deals with one TCR beta chain. What it binds is not known. 60 Vbeta and 13 Jbeta primers were used in PCR. TCRdb's copy holds only in-frame clones and misses some; the assay was immunoSEQ multiplex PCR. Its clone listing holds more than 65,000 clones. The sample belongs to a study of cytomegalovirus exposure and HLA in healthy donors. Broader study findings: It was reportedly the case that the classifier diagnosed cytomegalovirus status with high specificity and sensitivity. It has been reported that TCR beta sequences accurately predicted the HLA-A and HLA-B alleles of most subjects. Across HLA loci, a later analysis found differing TCR association rates, with DRB1 most and HLA-C fewest.

V was trimmed by 5 bases and J by 5 bases, leaving 26 bases between them. CDR1 is SGHNT and CDR2 is YYREEE in the germline V gene (reference sequence). CDR3 length equals 17 residues. The sequencing input was PBMCs. The rearrangement joins TRBV5-4 to TRBJ2-7; a possible D gene is TRBD1 (6 bases). The TCR sequence derives from a man aged 35 to 55 in good health and CMV-seronegative. This CDR3 is CASSSSVGASQVHEQYF. As DNA, the CDR3 is TGTGCCAGCAGTTCCTCAGTGGGGGCCTCGCAAGTTCACGAGCAGTACTTC.